These 7 T cell receptor beta chains came from one sample sequenced in a study of T-cell reconstitution after alpha-beta-depleted transplantation in children. Library preparation (for TCRbeta) was performed with unique molecular identifiers. TCRdb fed the PCR reads into MiXCR, producing one record per CDR3 protein. The sample records a few hundred thousand distinct CDR3 sequences, 15% to 20% being singletons. The source was PBMCs, mostly from graft donor cells, collected 360 days after TCRalphabeta/CD19-depleted stem cell transplant. The receptors here all came from a boy in the first two years of life who had a stem cell transplant for Wiskott-Aldrich syndrome, so the T cells may come from the graft donor.

V usage is TRBV27 and J usage is TRBJ2-1, with 7 positions matching TRBD1. V dropped 7 bases and J dropped 2; count of bases not matched to a gene: 2. The germline V gene encodes CDR1 MNHEY and CDR2 SMNVEV (reference sequence). There are 13 residues in the CDR3. The CDR3 nucleotides are TGTGCCAGCATGACAGGGACCTACAATGAGCAGTTCTTC. Protein sequence: CASMTGTYNEQFF.

J is TRBJ2-7 and V is TRBV5-1; a weak D match, TRBD2 (6 bases). CDR3 length: 12 amino acids. V lost 2 bases, J lost 5 bases, and 8 bases lay in between. The V gene's germline CDR1 is SGHRS and CDR2 YFSETQ. CDR3: CASSFPGDEQYF. In nucleotides, the CDR3 is TGCGCCAGCAGCTTCCCGGGGGACGAGCAGTACTTC.

The V call is TRBV5-1, the J call TRBJ2-5; no clear D. Germline V gives CDR1 SGHRS, CDR2 YFSETQ. The CDR3 runs to 16 residues. V lost 3 bases and J 2 bases, leaving 17 bases between the germline ends. The CDR3 DNA follows: TGCGCCAGCAGCTCCCGCGTGTGGGGTGGGCAAGAGACCCAGTACTTC. This translates into CASSSRVWGGQETQYF.

This clonotype was seen more than once but under ten times. The chain couples TRBV28 to TRBJ2-3, with TRBD2 as a possible D gene (5 bases). The CDR3 runs 15 residues. The V gene's germline CDR1 is MDHEN and CDR2 SYDVKM. The V end was cut by 5 bases, the J end by 0 bases, with 12 bases between. The CDR3 spells CASSPQRLSTDTQYF. CDR3 bases: TGTGCCAGCAGTCCCCAGCGGCTTAGCACAGATACGCAGTATTTT. The full variable domain, its missing parts supplied by reference TRBV28 and TRBJ2-3, is DVKVTQSSRYLVKRTGEKVFLECVQDMDHENMFWYRQDPGLGLRLIYFSYDVKMKEKGDIPEGYSVSREKKERFSLILESASTNQTSMYLCASSPQRLSTDTQYFGPGTRLTVL.

This clonotype turned up a few times. The CDR3, as DNA: TGCAGCGTTGGGGGTTCCGCCACAGCGACAACCGATACGCAGTATTTT. Amino acids: CSVGGSATATTDTQYF. The V and J genes are TRBV29-1 and TRBJ2-3; D uncertain. V shed 4 bases and J shed 6 bases, with 23 bases lying between them. CDR1 is SQVTM and CDR2 is ANQGSEA in the germline V gene. This CDR3 is built from 16 residues.

This clonotype was found many times. The V call is TRBV24-1, the J call TRBJ2-1; 12 positions match TRBD2. V trimming: 6 bases; J trimming: 4 bases; junction bases outside the gene matches: 15. Germline CDR1 is KGHDR and CDR2 is SFDVKD. The CDR3 is 19 amino acids. CDR3 residues: CATSSRLAGDRRGYNEQFF. The CDR3 DNA follows: TGTGCCACCAGTTCCCGACTAGCGGGAGATCGGAGAGGATACAATGAGCAGTTCTTC.

V usage is TRBV4-1 and J usage is TRBJ2-3; perhaps TRBD1 as D (5 bases). The V end was cut by 4 bases, the J end by 1 base, with 21 bases between. CDR1 MGHRA and CDR2 YSYEKL come from the germline V gene. This CDR3 contains 18 residues. The CDR3 region is CASSPMSTWGAGTDTQYF. The CDR3 DNA follows: TGCGCCAGCAGCCCGATGTCCACATGGGGCGCGGGCACAGATACGCAGTATTTT.